One sample yielded the 17 T cell receptor beta chains listed below, sequenced in a study of shared T cell receptors in the human thymus. Using immunoSEQ multiplex PCR, the repertoire was profiled, and TCRdb retains in-frame clones only, with some absent. The sample shows about 660,000 clones, 88% of them seen only once. The sample also formed part of further work on human thymus T cells.

The sample was thymocytes. These receptors all come from a boy younger than two with a congenital heart defect.

The genes are TRBV4-3 and TRBJ2-5; D is possibly TRBD2 (5 bases). The CDR3 length is 14 residues. Trimming removed 0 bases from V and 4 bases from J, with 9 bases in between. Per the germline V gene, CDR1 is LGHNA and CDR2 is YSLEER. The CDR3 is CASSQEGEGETQYF. In DNA form, the CDR3 reads TGCGCCAGCAGCCAAGAGGGTGAGGGAGAGACCCAGTACTTC.

This chain uses TRBV6-5 with TRBJ2-5; 8 positions agree with TRBD2. Germline loops: CDR1 MNHEY, CDR2 SVGAGI. The CDR3 has 15 amino acids. V trimming: 7 bases; J trimming: 4 bases; junction bases outside the gene matches: 11. CDR3 nucleotide sequence: TGTGCCAGCACCCAACGGGGGGGAGCACCAGAGACCCAGTACTTC. It encodes CASTQRGGAPETQYF.

The gene calls are TRBV4-2 and TRBJ2-2; D is unclear. CDR1 and CDR2 (germline): LGHNA, YNFKEQ. The V gene lost 1 base and the J gene lost 4 bases, with 28 bases spanning the gap. This CDR3 region has 21 residues. The CDR3, as DNA: TGTGCCAGCAGCCAAGTTGGCTATCCACGAGCGCCTACTAATCTCACCGGGGAGCTGTTTTTT. It translates to CASSQVGYPRAPTNLTGELFF.

This clone occurred a few times. The genes are TRBV30 and TRBJ1-1; 8 bases align to TRBD1. The CDR3 runs to 14 residues. From germline, CDR1 is GTSNPN and CDR2 SVGIG (reference sequence). V dropped 2 bases and J dropped 4; count of bases not matched to a gene: 6. In DNA form, the CDR3 reads TGTGCCTGGAGTCACCTTACAGGGGGCACTGAAGCTTTCTTT. Amino acid sequence: CAWSHLTGGTEAFF.

This chain links TRBV28 with TRBJ1-1; a possible D gene is TRBD1 (6 bases). The V gene lost 5 bases and the J gene lost 5 bases, with 18 bases spanning the gap. Germline CDR1 and CDR2: MDHEN and SYDVKM. The CDR3 totals 15 residues. CDR3 sequence reads: CASSPQGPPVTEAFF. CDR3 coding DNA: TGTGCCAGCAGTCCACAGGGCCCCCCAGTGACTGAAGCTTTCTTT.

The rearrangement uses TRBV4-2 and TRBJ2-5, with TRBD2 matching 8 bases. The CDR3 loop spans 14 amino acids. Trimming at V came to 7 bases and at J to 3 bases, leaving 7 bases not matched to a gene. CDR1 and CDR2 from the germline V gene are LGHNA and YNFKEQ. The CDR3 nucleotides are TGTGCCAGCACCCCCGTAGCGGGGAAAGAGACCCAGTACTTC. It is translated as CASTPVAGKETQYF.

The CDR3: CASSQKPQPHRGGLSYEQYF. The CDR3 DNA sequence: TGTGCCAGCAGCCAAAAGCCCCAACCCCACCGGGGGGGGCTCTCCTACGAGCAGTACTTC. The rearrangement uses TRBV14 and TRBJ2-7; 8 nucleotides agree with TRBD2. Unmatched junction bases numbered 18, after V lost 2 bases and J lost 0 bases. From germline, CDR1 is SGHDN and CDR2 FVKESK. The CDR3 covers 20 residues.

This rearrangement joins TRBV10-3 to TRBJ2-7; weak D call: TRBD1 (5 bases). Trimming cost V 9 bases and J 3 bases, with 12 bases left between them. CDR1 ENHRY and CDR2 SYGVKD come from the germline V gene. The CDR3 totals 12 residues. DNA of the CDR3: TGTGCCATTCAGGGATCAGGCTACGAGCAGTACTTC. It specifies CAIQGSGYEQYF.

V gene TRBV29-1 combines with J gene TRBJ2-1; the match to TRBD2 covers 7 bases. This CDR3 has 12 residues. V lost 4 bases to trimming and J lost 6 bases; unmatched junction nucleotides: 3. CDR1 is SQVTM, CDR2 ANQGSEA, per germline. CDR3 loop: CSVGGSPNEQFF. The CDR3, as DNA: TGCAGCGTTGGCGGGAGTCCCAATGAGCAGTTCTTC.

This chain joins TRBV11-1 and TRBJ2-2; 14 bases match TRBD2. Trimming at V came to 5 bases and at J to 3 bases, leaving 8 bases not matched to a gene. This CDR3 region has 18 residues. CDR1 and CDR2 (germline): SGHAT, FQDESV (reference sequence). CDR3 amino acids: CASSQTSGRAKDTGELFF. The CDR3 nucleotides are TGTGCCAGCAGCCAGACTAGCGGGAGGGCCAAAGACACCGGGGAGCTGTTTTTT.

The V and J genes are TRBV14 and TRBJ2-7; the match to TRBD2 covers 10 bases. CDR1 is SGHDN and CDR2 is FVKESK in the germline V gene. J gave up 0 bases and V 5 bases, and 19 bases lay outside the gene matches. The CDR3 has 20 amino acids. The CDR3 reads CASSEGRGRRRLAGSYEQYF. In DNA form, the CDR3 reads TGTGCCAGCAGCGAAGGGAGGGGGCGAAGACGACTAGCGGGCTCCTACGAGCAGTACTTC.

The chain employs TRBV14 and TRBJ1-3, with unresolved D. The V gene lost 10 bases and the J gene lost 5 bases, with 18 bases spanning the gap. Germline V CDR1 and CDR2: SGHDN, FVKESK. This CDR3 is built from 14 residues. CDR3 residues: CATSRTGSRNTIYF. The CDR3 DNA follows: TGTGCCACCTCCCGAACGGGGTCCAGAAACACCATATATTTT.

The chain uses TRBV6-5 and TRBJ1-5, with TRBD1 identical over 8 bases. The CDR3 runs 15 residues. The trim removed 5 bases at V and 4 bases at J, leaving 7 bases unmatched. Germline V gives CDR1 MNHEY, CDR2 SVGAGI. The CDR3 region has the DNA TGTGCCAGCAGTAAGGACAGGGAGTGGAATCAGCCCCAGCATTTT. Translated: CASSKDREWNQPQHF.

This clone was detected only once. This chain joins TRBV11-2 and TRBJ2-7; D may be TRBD1 (5 bases). Germline V gene lookup returns CDR1 SGHAT and CDR2 FQNNGV. The germline V and J ends were trimmed by 5 bases and 4 bases, with 21 bases remaining between them. The CDR3 spans 16 residues. CDR3 protein: CASSPPLNRWDYEQYF. DNA for the CDR3: TGTGCCAGCAGCCCCCCCTTGAACAGGTGGGATTACGAGCAGTACTTC.

Details on this clone: Other DNA sequences in this specimen translate into the identical CDR3. This chain uses TRBV6-1 with TRBJ2-7; 7 bases fit TRBD1. This CDR3 contains 17 residues. CDR1 is MNHNS and CDR2 is SASEGT in the germline V gene. V lost 0 bases to trimming and J lost 3 bases; unmatched junction nucleotides: 11. The CDR3 is CASSEARGHRLLYEQYF. The DNA for the CDR3 is TGTGCCAGCAGTGAAGCTAGGGGGCATAGACTCCTCTACGAGCAGTACTTC.

Only one count was recorded for this clone. The chain uses TRBV4-1 and TRBJ1-1, with 10 bases matching TRBD1. The ends lost 3 bases at V and 0 bases at J; junction bases unmatched: 10. CDR3 length: 18 amino acids. Germline-derived CDR1 and CDR2 are MGHRA and YSYEKL. The CDR3 here is CASSHPRTGGPMNTEAFF. DNA of the CDR3: TGCGCCAGCAGCCATCCTAGGACAGGGGGGCCTATGAACACTGAAGCTTTCTTT.

The chain employs TRBV11-2 and TRBJ2-7; possible D gene TRBD2, 6 bases. The CDR3 contains 14 residues. Trimming pared 8 bases from V and 0 bases from J, leaving 14 bases between. Per germline, CDR1 SGHAT and CDR2 FQNNGV. The CDR3 DNA follows: TGTGCCAGCGGCTCCTCCGGGAGCTCCTACGAGCAGTACTTC. It yields the protein CASGSSGSSYEQYF.